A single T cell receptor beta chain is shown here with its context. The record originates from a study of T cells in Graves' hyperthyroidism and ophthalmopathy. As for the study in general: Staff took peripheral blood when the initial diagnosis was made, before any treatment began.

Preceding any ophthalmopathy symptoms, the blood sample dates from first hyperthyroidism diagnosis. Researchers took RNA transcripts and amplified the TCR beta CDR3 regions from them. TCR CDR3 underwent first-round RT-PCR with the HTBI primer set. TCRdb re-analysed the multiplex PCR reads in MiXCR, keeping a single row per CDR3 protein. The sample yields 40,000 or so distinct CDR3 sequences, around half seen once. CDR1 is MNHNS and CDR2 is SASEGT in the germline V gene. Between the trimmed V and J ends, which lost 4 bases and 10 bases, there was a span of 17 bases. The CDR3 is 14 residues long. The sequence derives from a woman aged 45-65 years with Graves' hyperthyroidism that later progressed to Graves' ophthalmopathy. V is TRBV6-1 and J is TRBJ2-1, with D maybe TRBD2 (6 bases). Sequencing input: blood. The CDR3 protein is CASSGGTESREQFF. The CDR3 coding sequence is TGTGCCAGCAGTGGCGGGACGGAAAGTAGGGAGCAGTTCTTC.